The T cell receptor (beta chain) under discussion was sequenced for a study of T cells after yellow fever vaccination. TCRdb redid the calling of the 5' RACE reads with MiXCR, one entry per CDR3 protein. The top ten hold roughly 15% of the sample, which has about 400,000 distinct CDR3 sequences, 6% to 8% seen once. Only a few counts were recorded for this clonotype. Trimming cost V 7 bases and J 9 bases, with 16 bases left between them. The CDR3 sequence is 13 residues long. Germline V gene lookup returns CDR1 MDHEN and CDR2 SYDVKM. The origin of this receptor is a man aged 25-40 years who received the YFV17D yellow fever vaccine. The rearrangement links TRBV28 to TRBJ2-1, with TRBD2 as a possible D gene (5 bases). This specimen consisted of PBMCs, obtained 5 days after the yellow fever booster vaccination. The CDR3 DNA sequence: TGTGCCAGCATCTCTGGGCGGGTGGGTGAGCAGTTCTTC. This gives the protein CASISGRVGEQFF.